This TCR beta chain is drawn from a study of T cell responses to AZD1222 COVID-19 vaccine. Overall study: The analysis combined second doses at about 4 or about 12 weeks. Study-level results: After two AZD1222 doses, spike-specific TCR breadth and depth rose versus day 0. It was only six AZD1222 recipients who were seropositive at baseline.

CDR1 is MNHEY, CDR2 SVGAGI, per germline. V lost 6 bases, J lost 0 bases, and 5 bases lay in between. This CDR3 has 12 amino acids. Measured with immunoSEQ multiplex PCR; TCRdb has only the in-frame clones, and not every one. The sample lists 120,000 or so clones; about 90% were seen once. Comments on this clone: Its specificity is unknown.

This chain links TRBV6-5 with TRBJ1-1; D gene unclear. Sequenced here: peripheral blood, sampled on day 0 of AZD1222 vaccination. The receptor comes from an adult in good health. The CDR3: CASRALNTEAFF. CDR3 nucleotide sequence: TGTGCCAGCAGGGCTTTGAACACTGAAGCTTTCTTT.